The source of this T cell receptor beta chain is a study of CD8 T cells in Susac syndrome. V lost 3 bases and J 8 bases, leaving 4 bases between the germline ends. The CDR3 is 11 residues long. Germline CDR1 is SGHAT and CDR2 is FQNNGV. Random hexamers were used to reverse transcribe the RNA input (roughly 0.5 to 1 ug). TCRdb used MiXCR to reprocess the immunoSEQ multiplex PCR reads, holding one entry per CDR3 protein. The sample holds 75,000 to 100,000 distinct CDR3 sequences, about 93% seen once. This clonotype showed up just a few times. The genes are TRBV11-2 and TRBJ2-2; D remains unclear. This clonotype was sampled from a human donor with Susac syndrome. Sequenced input: CD8+ T cells from PBMCs. The CDR3 DNA follows: TGTGCCAGCAGCTTCGGGGGGGAGCTGTTTTTT. As protein: CASSFGGELFF.